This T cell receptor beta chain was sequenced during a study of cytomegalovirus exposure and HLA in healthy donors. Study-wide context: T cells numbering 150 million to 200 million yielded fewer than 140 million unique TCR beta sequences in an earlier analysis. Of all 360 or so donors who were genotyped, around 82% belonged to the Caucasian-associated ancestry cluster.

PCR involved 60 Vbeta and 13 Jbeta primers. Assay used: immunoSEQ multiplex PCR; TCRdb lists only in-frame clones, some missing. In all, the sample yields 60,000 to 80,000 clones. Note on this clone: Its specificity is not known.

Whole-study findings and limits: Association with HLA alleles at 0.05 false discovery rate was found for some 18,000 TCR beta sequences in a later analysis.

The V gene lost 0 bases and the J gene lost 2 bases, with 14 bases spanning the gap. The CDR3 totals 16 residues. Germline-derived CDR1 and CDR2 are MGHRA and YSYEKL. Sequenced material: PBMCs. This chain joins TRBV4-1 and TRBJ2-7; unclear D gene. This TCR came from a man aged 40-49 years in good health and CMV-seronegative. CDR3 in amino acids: CASSQDLVRSAYEQYF. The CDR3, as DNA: TGCGCCAGCAGCCAAGATCTGGTCAGAAGCGCCTACGAGCAGTACTTC.